What follows is one T cell receptor beta chain and its context. This clonotype was picked up a small number of times. Its antigen target is currently unknown. Per-base quality was not reported, and no clone a single base away is much larger than it. Reading the label with the study, this specimen's time point is: persistent/refractory GD, antithyroid drugs over 5 years with positive TRAb. For both TCR sequencing and RNA sequencing, RNA was extracted from PBMCs using TRIzol. The diagnosis of Graves' disease followed American Thyroid Association guidelines. The patients came from an endocrinology department in Xi'an, China. Each patient gave approximately 10 milliliters of peripheral blood, collected in an EDTA anticoagulant tube. Ficoll Paque Plus density gradient separation was used to isolate PBMCs, and no further T cell sorting was performed. RNA quality was checked with an Agilent 2100 Bioanalyzer and agarose gel, and concentration with a NanoDrop 2000.

This sample was taken from a study of regulatory T cells in long-lasting Graves disease (dated by TCRdb to 2020 to 2023). Regarding the study in general: Persistent Graves' disease was defined as antithyroid drug treatment for over 5 years with persistently positive TSH receptor autoantibodies. This study used TCR sequencing and RNA sequencing of peripheral blood to compare persistent Graves' disease patients against newly diagnosed Graves' disease patients. The study was conducted in China and was registered as a clinical trial. A total of roughly 33 samples were covered by TCR sequencing, comprising approximately 13 persistent and roughly 20 newly diagnosed Graves' disease patients. In the clinical cohort, patients with persistent Graves' disease had used antithyroid drugs for an average of around 10 years. The investigation overall reported the following: A larger number of public clonotypes was shared among persistent patients (over 2,500) than among newly diagnosed patients (around 970). TRBV28, TRBJ1-2 and TRBJ2-5 were preferentially used in persistent disease, while TRBV20-1 and TRBJ2-1 were favored in newly diagnosed disease. The authors acknowledged the small sample size as a limitation that may reduce accuracy. Only peripheral blood was studied, because thyroid tissue, the primary lesion, was inaccessible. Sequencing and analysis were restricted to the TCR beta chain. Compared with newly diagnosed patients, patients with persistent Graves' disease had lower TCR Shannon entropy and fewer highly expanded clones, which suggests clonal expansion.

The method behind the library was multiplex PCR. The sequencer listed for this sample is Illumina HiSeq 4000. CDR3 regions were amplified by Arm-PCR with iRepertoire HTBI primers to construct TCR beta libraries. Before sequencing, the PCR products underwent gel purification. Processing in the source paper ran as follows. A total of around 66 TRBV and some 15 TRBJ segments were identified across samples and were used for gene usage analysis of CDR3 amino acid clonotypes. COPE and FqMerger were used to merge filtered high-quality paired reads into contigs. BLAST was used to align contigs to IMGT TRBV, TRBD and TRBJ reference genes, and CDR3 was defined according to IMGT. Highly expanded clones were defined as clonotypes with a frequency above 0.1%. Shannon entropy was used to measure repertoire diversity, and the Gini coefficient was used to measure V-J evenness. Clonotypes shared by more than one individual were considered public. TCRdb took the public reads, trimmed them with fastp at Q25, ran MiXCR for clone calling and kept in-frame beta chains. Under each unique CDR3 protein, matching rows form one entry showing the most common genes and DNA. None of the V and J calls come from the authors' own analysis; TCRdb made them. Counted in this sample were under 450,000 distinct CDR3 sequences; 23% of them appeared once. The ten largest account for over 25% of the sample.

Cut back by 1 base and 4 bases, the V and J ends lie 15 bases apart. The CDR3 contains 15 residues, cysteine and phenylalanine counted. Only the CDR3 region is kept as DNA, spanning 45 bases read in frame from base 1. From a lookup of the germline V gene (reference sequence), CDR1 and CDR2 are SGHKS and YYEKEE. Sequencing was performed on peripheral blood mononuclear cells (PBMCs), taken when the disease was refractory, from a patient treated with antithyroid drugs. The rearranged chain carries TRBV5-5 and TRBJ2-7; the D gene is tentatively TRBD1 or TRBD2, each matching 6 bases. This clonotype was obtained from a female donor with Graves disease. The nucleotide sequence reads as follows: TGTGCCAGCAGCTTGCTTCTAGTAGGGGGGTACGAGCAGTACTTC. It encodes CASSLLLVGGYEQYF. The CDR3 plus the reference TRBV5-5 and TRBJ2-7 genes for the other parts give the full variable domain: DAGVTQSPTHLIKTRGQQVTLRCSPISGHKSVSWYQQVLGQGPQFIFQYYEKEERGRGNFPDRFSARQFPNYSSELNVNALLLGDSALYLCASSLLLVGGYEQYFGPGTRLTVT.